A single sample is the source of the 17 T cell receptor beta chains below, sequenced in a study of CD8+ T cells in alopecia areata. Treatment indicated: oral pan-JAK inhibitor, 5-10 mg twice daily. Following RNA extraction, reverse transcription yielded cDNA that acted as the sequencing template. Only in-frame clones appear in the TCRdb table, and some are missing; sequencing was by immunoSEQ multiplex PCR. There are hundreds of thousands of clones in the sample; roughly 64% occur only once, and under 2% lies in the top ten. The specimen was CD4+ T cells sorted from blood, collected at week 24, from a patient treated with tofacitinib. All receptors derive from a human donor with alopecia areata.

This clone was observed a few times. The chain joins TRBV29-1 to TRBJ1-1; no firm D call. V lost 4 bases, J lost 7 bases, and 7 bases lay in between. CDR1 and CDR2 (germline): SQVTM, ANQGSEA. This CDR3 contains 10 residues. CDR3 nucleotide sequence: TGCAGCGTTGCGGGTGTTGAAGCTTTCTTT. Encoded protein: CSVAGVEAFF. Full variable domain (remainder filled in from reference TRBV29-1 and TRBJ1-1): SAVISQKPSRDICQRGTSLTIQCQVDSQVTMMFWYRQQPGQSLTLIATANQGSEATYESGFVIDKFPISRPNLTFSTLTVSNMSPEDSSIYLCSVAGVEAFFGQGTRLTVV.

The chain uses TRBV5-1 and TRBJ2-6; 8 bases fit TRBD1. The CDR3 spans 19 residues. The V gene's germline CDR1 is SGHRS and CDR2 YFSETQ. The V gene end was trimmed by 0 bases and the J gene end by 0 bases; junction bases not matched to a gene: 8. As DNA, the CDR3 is TGCGCCAGCAGCTTGGGTACAGGGGGTGCGCTCTCTGGGGCCAACGTCCTGACTTTC. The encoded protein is CASSLGTGGALSGANVLTF.

CDR3 sequence reads: CAWSVRGVRTGNTIYF. CDR3 bases: TGTGCCTGGAGTGTACGTGGGGTGCGGACTGGAAACACCATATATTTT. The gene calls are TRBV30 and TRBJ1-3; D remains unclear. CDR1 is GTSNPN and CDR2 is SVGIG in the germline V gene (reference sequence). Trimming removed 0 bases from V and 2 bases from J, with 14 bases in between. The CDR3 contains 16 residues.

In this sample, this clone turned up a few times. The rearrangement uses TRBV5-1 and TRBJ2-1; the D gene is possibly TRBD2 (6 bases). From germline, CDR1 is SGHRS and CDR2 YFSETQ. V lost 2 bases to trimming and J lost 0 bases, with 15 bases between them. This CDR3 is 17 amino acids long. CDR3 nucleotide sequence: TGCGCCAGCAGCTTTACCTCTAGCGCCGGCTCCTACAATGAGCAGTTCTTC. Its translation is CASSFTSSAGSYNEQFF.

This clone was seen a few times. The CDR3 DNA follows: TGTGCCATCAACTCTGGGGCCAACGTCCTGACTTTC. Amino acids: CAINSGANVLTF. This sequence joins TRBV10-3 and TRBJ2-6; D is unresolved. Per germline, CDR1 ENHRY and CDR2 SYGVKD. The ends were cut back, 7 bases at V and 0 bases at J, with 1 base in the middle. CDR3 length: 12 residues.

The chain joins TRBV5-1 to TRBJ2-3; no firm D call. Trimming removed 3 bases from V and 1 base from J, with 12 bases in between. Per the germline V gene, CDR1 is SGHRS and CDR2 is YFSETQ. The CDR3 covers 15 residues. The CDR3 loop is CASSWGSQGTDTQYF. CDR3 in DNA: TGCGCCAGCAGCTGGGGTTCCCAGGGCACAGATACGCAGTATTTT.

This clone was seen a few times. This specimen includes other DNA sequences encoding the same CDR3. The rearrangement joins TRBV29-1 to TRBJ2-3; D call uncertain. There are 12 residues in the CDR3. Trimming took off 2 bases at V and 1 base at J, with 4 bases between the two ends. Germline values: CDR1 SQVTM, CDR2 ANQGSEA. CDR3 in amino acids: CSVEQGTDTQYF. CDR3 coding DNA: TGCAGCGTTGAACAGGGCACAGATACGCAGTATTTT.

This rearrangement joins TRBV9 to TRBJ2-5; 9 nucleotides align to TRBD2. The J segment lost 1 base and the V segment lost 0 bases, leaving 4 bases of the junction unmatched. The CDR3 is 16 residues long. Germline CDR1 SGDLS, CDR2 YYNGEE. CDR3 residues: CASSVVSSGVQETQYF. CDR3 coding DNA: TGTGCCAGCAGCGTAGTGTCTAGCGGGGTCCAAGAGACCCAGTACTTC.

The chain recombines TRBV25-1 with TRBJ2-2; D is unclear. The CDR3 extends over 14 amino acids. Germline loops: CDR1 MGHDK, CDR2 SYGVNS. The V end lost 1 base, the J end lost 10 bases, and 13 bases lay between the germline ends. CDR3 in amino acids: CASSEWASVEELFF. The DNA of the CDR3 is TGTGCCAGCAGTGAATGGGCCTCAGTGGAGGAGCTGTTTTTT.

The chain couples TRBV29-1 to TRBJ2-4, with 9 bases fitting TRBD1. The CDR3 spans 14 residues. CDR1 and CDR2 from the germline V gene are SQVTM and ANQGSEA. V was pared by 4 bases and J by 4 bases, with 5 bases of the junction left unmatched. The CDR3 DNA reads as TGCAGCGTTGCGGCCGGGACAGGGAAAAACATTCAGTACTTC. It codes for CSVAAGTGKNIQYF.

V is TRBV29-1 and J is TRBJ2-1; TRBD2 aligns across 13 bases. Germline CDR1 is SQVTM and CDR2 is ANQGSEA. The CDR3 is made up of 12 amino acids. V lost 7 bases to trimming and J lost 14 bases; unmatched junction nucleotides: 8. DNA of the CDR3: TGCAGCGCGCGGACTAGCGGGGGACGAGAGTTCTTC. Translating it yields CSARTSGGREFF.

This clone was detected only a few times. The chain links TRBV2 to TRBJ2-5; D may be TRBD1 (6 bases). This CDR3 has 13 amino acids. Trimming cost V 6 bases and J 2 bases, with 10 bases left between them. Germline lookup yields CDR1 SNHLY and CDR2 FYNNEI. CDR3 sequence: CASSGTYQETQYF. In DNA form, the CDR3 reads TGTGCCAGCAGCGGGACATATCAAGAGACCCAGTACTTC.

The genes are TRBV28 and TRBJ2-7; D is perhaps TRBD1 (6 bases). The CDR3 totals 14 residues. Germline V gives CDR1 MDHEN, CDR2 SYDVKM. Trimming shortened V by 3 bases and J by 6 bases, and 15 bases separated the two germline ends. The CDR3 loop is CASSLGTGWSEQYF. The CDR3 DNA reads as TGTGCCAGCAGTTTGGGAACAGGGTGGTCCGAGCAGTACTTC. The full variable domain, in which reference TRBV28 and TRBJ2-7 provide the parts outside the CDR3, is DVKVTQSSRYLVKRTGEKVFLECVQDMDHENMFWYRQDPGLGLRLIYFSYDVKMKEKGDIPEGYSVSREKKERFSLILESASTNQTSMYLCASSLGTGWSEQYFGPGTRLTVT.

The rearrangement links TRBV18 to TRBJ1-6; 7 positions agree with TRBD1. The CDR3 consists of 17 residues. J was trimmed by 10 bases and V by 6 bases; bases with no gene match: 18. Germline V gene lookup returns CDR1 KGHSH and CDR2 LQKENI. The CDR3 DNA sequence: TGTGCCAGCTCCCCAAACAGGGGAACGGTGGCTGGCTCACCCCTCCACTTT. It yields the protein CASSPNRGTVAGSPLHF.

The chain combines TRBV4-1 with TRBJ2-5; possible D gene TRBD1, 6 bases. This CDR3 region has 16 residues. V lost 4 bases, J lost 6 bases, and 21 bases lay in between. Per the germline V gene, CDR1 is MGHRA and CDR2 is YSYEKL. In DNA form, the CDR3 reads TGCGCCAGCAGCCCTGAAACAGGGCTCTCCGTTCAGACCCAGTACTTC. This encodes CASSPETGLSVQTQYF.

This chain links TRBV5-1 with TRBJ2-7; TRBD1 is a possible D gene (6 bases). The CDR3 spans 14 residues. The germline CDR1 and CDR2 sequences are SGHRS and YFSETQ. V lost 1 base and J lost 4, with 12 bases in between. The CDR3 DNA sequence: TGCGCCAGCAGCTTGAACAGGGTTGATTACGAGCAGTACTTC. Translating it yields CASSLNRVDYEQYF.

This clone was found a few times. The DNA of the CDR3 is TGCAGCGTCGCAAGGTTGGGAGTGGAAGAGACCCAGTACTTC. Translated, it gives CSVARLGVEETQYF. The rearrangement joins TRBV29-1 to TRBJ2-5; D perhaps matches TRBD2 (5 bases). This CDR3 is built from 14 residues. With 6 bases removed from V and 3 bases from J, the gap between germline ends came to 17 bases. CDR1 SQVTM and CDR2 ANQGSEA come from the germline V gene. Complete variable domain (other parts from reference TRBV29-1 and TRBJ2-5): SAVISQKPSRDICQRGTSLTIQCQVDSQVTMMFWYRQQPGQSLTLIATANQGSEATYESGFVIDKFPISRPNLTFSTLTVSNMSPEDSSIYLCSVARLGVEETQYFGPGTRLLVL.